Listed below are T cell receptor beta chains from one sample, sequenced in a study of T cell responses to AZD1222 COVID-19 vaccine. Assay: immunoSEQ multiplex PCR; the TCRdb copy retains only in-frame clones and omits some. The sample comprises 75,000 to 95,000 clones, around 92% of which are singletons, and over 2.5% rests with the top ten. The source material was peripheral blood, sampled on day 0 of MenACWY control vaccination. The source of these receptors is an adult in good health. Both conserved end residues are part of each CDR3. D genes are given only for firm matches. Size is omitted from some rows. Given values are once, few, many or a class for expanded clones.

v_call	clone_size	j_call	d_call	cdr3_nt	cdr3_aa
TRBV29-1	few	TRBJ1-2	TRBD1	TGCAGCGTTAACAGGGGGCTCTATGGCTACACCTTC	CSVNRGLYGYTF
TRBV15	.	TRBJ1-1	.	TGTGCCACCAGCTTTGAACCGAACACTGAAGCTTTCTTT	CATSFEPNTEAFF
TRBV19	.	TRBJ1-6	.	TGTGCCAGCACGGTGGCGAATTCACCCCTCCACTTT	CASTVANSPLHF
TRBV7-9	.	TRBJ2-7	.	TGTGCCAGCAGCTTAGTGGGCAGGTCGTCATCCTACGAGCAGTACTTC	CASSLVGRSSSYEQYF
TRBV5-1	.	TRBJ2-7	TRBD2	TGCGCCAGCAGCCCCTTGGGGCTAGCGGGGGAGGAGCAGTACTTC	CASSPLGLAGEEQYF
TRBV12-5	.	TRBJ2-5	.	TGTGCTAGTGGCTGGACGACGATTCAAGAGACCCAGTACTTC	CASGWTTIQETQYF
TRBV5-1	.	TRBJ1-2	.	TGCGCCAGCAGCTTGGAACCAGGCGCCTATGGCTACACCTTC	CASSLEPGAYGYTF
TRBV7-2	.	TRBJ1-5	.	TGTGCCAGCAGCTTAATGGGTGGAGGCAGGAGGGGCAATCAGCCCCAGCATTTT	CASSLMGGGRRGNQPQHF
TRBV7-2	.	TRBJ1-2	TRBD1	TGTGCCAGCAGCTTAGAAGGGACAGGGCCCTATGGCTACACCTTC	CASSLEGTGPYGYTF
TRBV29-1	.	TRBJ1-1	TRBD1	TGCAGCGTTGAAGAACAGGGGGCGCGTACTGAAGCTTTCTTT	CSVEEQGARTEAFF
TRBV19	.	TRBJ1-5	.	TGTGCCAGTAGTATGCGACGACAGCCCCAGCATTTT	CASSMRRQPQHF
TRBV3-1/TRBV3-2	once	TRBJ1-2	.	TGTGCCAGCAGCCCAGCCCCCGGGACATTCTATGGCTACACCTTC	CASSPAPGTFYGYTF
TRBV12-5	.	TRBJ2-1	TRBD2	TGTGCTAGTGGCGCGGGACTAGCGGATACCTACAATGAGCAGTTCTTC	CASGAGLADTYNEQFF
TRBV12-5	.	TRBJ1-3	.	TGTGCTAGTGGTTTGGTACTGGGGAGCTCTGGAAACACCATATATTTT	CASGLVLGSSGNTIYF
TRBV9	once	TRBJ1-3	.	TGTGCCAGCAGCGTAGACGGCGGATTAAGCTCTGGAAACACCATATATTTT	CASSVDGGLSSGNTIYF
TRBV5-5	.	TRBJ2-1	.	TGTGCCAGCAGCCCAACAGTAGGATCCTACAATGAGCAGTTCTTC	CASSPTVGSYNEQFF
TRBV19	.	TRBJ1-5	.	TGTGCCAGTAGTACATACGACGGAGACAATCAGCCCCAGCATTTT	CASSTYDGDNQPQHF
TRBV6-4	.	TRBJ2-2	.	TGTGCCAGCAGTGAAAAAGGTACCGGGGAGCTGTTTTTT	CASSEKGTGELFF
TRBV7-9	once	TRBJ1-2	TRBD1	TGTGCCAGCAGCTTAGTAGGTGCTGGGACAGCAGGTGGCTACACCTTC	CASSLVGAGTAGGYTF
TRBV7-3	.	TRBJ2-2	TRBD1	TGTGCCAGCAGCCGGGGACAGTTAACTAACACCGGGGAGCTGTTTTTT	CASSRGQLTNTGELFF
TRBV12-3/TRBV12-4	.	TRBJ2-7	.	TGTGCCAGCAGTTTTGGGCCAGTCCACGAGCAGTACTTC	CASSFGPVHEQYF
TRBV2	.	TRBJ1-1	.	TGTGCCAGCAGTGGGACAGCGAACACTGAAGCTTTCTTT	CASSGTANTEAFF
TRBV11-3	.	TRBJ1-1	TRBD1	TGTGCCAGCAGCTTAGATAACTGGCAGGGGGCCACTGAAGCTTTCTTT	CASSLDNWQGATEAFF
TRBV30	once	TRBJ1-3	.	TGTGCCTGGAGTGTTCAGAGCTTCGGAAACACCATATATTTT	CAWSVQSFGNTIYF
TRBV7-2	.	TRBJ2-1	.	TGTGCCAGCAGCGCACGCGCCGGGCAGGTGGATGAGCAGTTCTTC	CASSARAGQVDEQFF
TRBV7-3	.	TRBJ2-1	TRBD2	TGTGCCAGCAGCTCCGGGGGGGCCCCCTACAATGAGCAGTTCTTC	CASSSGGAPYNEQFF
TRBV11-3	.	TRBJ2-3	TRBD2	TGTGCCAGCAGCCTAGAAAGTTGGGTAGCGGGATCAGCAGATACGCAGTATTTT	CASSLESWVAGSADTQYF
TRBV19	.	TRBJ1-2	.	TGTGCCAGTAGTATAGGGACGAGCGCCTATGGCTACACCTTC	CASSIGTSAYGYTF
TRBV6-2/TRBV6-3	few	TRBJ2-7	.	TGTGCCAGCAGTTACTTCAGGGCCTACGAGCAGTACTTC	CASSYFRAYEQYF
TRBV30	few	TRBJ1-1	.	TGTGCCTGGAGTGTACCCCCGAGGAACACTGAAGCTTTCTTT	CAWSVPPRNTEAFF
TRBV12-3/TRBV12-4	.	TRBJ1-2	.	TGTGCCAGCAGGCTTTCTGGGACCTCCCTTTACACCTTC	CASRLSGTSLYTF
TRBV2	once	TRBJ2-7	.	TGTGCCAGCAGTTACCTGTACGAGCAGTACTTC	CASSYLYEQYF
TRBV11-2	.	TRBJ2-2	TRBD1	TGTGCCAGCAGCGACCACAGGGGGGCGAACACCGGGGAGCTGTTTTTT	CASSDHRGANTGELFF
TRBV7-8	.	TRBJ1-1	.	TGTGCCAGCAGCCCCGGCGGTTCGGCAACTGAAGCTTTCTTT	CASSPGGSATEAFF
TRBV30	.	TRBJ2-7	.	TGTGCCTGGAGTGTAATTGTGACAGGATATCCCTACGAGCAGTACTTC	CAWSVIVTGYPYEQYF
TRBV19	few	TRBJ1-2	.	TGTGCCAGTAGTATAGATACAGATTACTATGGCTACACCTTC	CASSIDTDYYGYTF
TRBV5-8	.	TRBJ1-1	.	TGTGCCAGCGGTCGGGAGTGGGGGGCCACTGAAGCTTTCTTT	CASGREWGATEAFF
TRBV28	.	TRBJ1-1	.	TGTGCCAGCAGATACTATTTCACTACTTTCTTT	CASRYYFTTFF
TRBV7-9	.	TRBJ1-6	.	TGTGCCAGCAGCTTACTAGGGAATAATTCACCCCTCCACTTT	CASSLLGNNSPLHF
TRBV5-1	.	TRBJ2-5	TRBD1	TGCGCCAGCAGCTTGTTCGGAGGACAGGTTAAAGAGACCCAGTACTTC	CASSLFGGQVKETQYF
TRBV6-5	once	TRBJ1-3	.	TGTGCCAGCAGTTACTCGACCGGGGCGGACACCATATATTTT	CASSYSTGADTIYF
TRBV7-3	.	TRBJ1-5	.	TGTGCCAGCAGCCAACACCCAGGTCAGCCCCAGCATTTT	CASSQHPGQPQHF
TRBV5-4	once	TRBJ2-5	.	TGTGCCAGCAGCCTAGCCAGCCAAGAGACCCAGTACTTC	CASSLASQETQYF
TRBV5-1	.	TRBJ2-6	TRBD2	TGCGCCAGCAGCTTAGGTAGCGGGGGGTCCCTCTCTGGGGCCAACGTCCTGACTTTC	CASSLGSGGSLSGANVLTF
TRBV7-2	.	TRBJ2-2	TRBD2	TGTGCCAGCAGCAGGAATTTAGCGGGGGCCGGGGAGCTGTTTTTT	CASSRNLAGAGELFF
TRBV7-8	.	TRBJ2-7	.	TGTGCCAGCAGCAAAACCGACTCCTCTACCTACGAGCAGTACTTC	CASSKTDSSTYEQYF
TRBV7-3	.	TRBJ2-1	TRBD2	TGTGCCAGCAGCCCCGGGACTAGCGGGGGGTCCTACAATGAGCAGTTCTTC	CASSPGTSGGSYNEQFF
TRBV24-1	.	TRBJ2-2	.	TGTGCCACCAGCAATAATCGAGCGAATACCGGGGAGCTGTTTTTT	CATSNNRANTGELFF
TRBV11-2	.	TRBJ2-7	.	TGTGCCTACCGGGGGATCTACGAGCAGTACTTC	CAYRGIYEQYF
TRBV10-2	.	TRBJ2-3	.	TGCGCCAGCAGTGAGACAACTAGCTTCGATTTCGCAGATACGCAGTATTTT	CASSETTSFDFADTQYF
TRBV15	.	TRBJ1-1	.	TGTGCCACCAGCAGGACGACGGGACCCGTGAACACTGAAGCTTTCTTT	CATSRTTGPVNTEAFF
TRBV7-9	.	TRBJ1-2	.	TGTGCCAGCAGCTTAGGGCCGGGTGGCTACACCTTC	CASSLGPGGYTF
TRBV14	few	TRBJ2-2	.	TGTGCCAGCAGCCAAGAGTCTCTTCGTGGCACCGGGGAGCTGTTTTTT	CASSQESLRGTGELFF
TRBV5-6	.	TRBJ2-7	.	TGTGCCAGCACCCTTTTTACAGGGGAGCAGTACTTC	CASTLFTGEQYF
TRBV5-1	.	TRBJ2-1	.	TGCGCCAGCAGCTTGGAGGATCCCAGAAACAATGAGCAGTTCTTC	CASSLEDPRNNEQFF